This is a list of T cell receptor beta chains from one sample in a study of regulatory T cells in long-lasting Graves disease. Via MiXCR, TCRdb re-called the multiplex PCR reads, giving one row per CDR3 protein. The sample yields over 300,000 distinct CDR3 sequences, roughly 15% seen once. The material was peripheral blood mononuclear cells (PBMCs), obtained at new diagnosis, from a patient treated with antithyroid drugs. The source is a female donor with Graves disease. Each CDR3 is given with its conserved first and last residue. The order of the fields is V gene, J gene, D gene, clone size, CDR3 DNA, CDR3 protein. The D gene is left open where the match is weak. Size is stated for part of the rows, as once, few or many counts, or as a class when the clone is expanded.

TRBV24-1	TRBJ2-5	.	.	TGTGCCACCAGTGTCTCGGAGCAAGAGACCCAGTACTTC	CATSVSEQETQYF
TRBV13	TRBJ2-1	.	many	TGTGCCAGCAGCCCGCCGTCGGATGAGCAGTTCTTC	CASSPPSDEQFF
TRBV27	TRBJ2-6	.	few	TGTGCCAGCGGACTCCGGGAGCCAGGGGGTCGCTCTGGGGCCAACGTCCTGACTTTC	CASGLREPGGRSGANVLTF
TRBV5-1	TRBJ2-1	.	many	TGCGCCAGCAGTTACCTTACCTGGGGCATCTACAATGAGCAGTTCTTC	CASSYLTWGIYNEQFF
TRBV12-3/TRBV12-4	TRBJ1-5	.	few	TGTGCCAGCAGTTTAACTCAGGGGCGGCCCCAGCATTTT	CASSLTQGRPQHF
TRBV11-3	TRBJ2-5	.	.	TGTGCCAGCAGCTCCGGGGCGCCTCAGGGGGAGACCCAGTACTTC	CASSSGAPQGETQYF
TRBV20-1	TRBJ2-1	TRBD2	many	TGCAGTGCTAGAGGGACTAGCGGTCGGTACAATGAGCAGTTCTTC	CSARGTSGRYNEQFF
TRBV5-1	TRBJ2-3	TRBD2	many	TGCGCCAGCAGCCCTATAACTAGCGGGGCTAGCACAGATACGCAGTATTTT	CASSPITSGASTDTQYF
TRBV6-2/TRBV6-3	TRBJ1-2	.	many	TGTGCCAGCAGCCCGGGGTATGGCTACACCTTC	CASSPGYGYTF
TRBV29-1	TRBJ2-7	.	many	TGCAGCGTTGGAGATTCGGGGAACTACGAGCAGTACTTC	CSVGDSGNYEQYF
TRBV19	TRBJ2-3	.	few	TGTGCCAGTAGTATAGACCCAGATACGCAGTATTTT	CASSIDPDTQYF
TRBV9	TRBJ2-3	.	many	TGTGCCAGCAGCGTAAAGTTGTGGGAGTATGGGGGAGTGGCAGATACGCAGTATTTT	CASSVKLWEYGGVADTQYF
TRBV3-1	TRBJ2-4	TRBD1	many	TGTGCCAGCAGCTACGACAGGGAGAGGCAGTACTTC	CASSYDRERQYF
TRBV3-1	TRBJ2-3	TRBD2	many	TGTGCCAGCAGCCGAGGACTAGCGGGAGTTGCAGATACGCAGTATTTT	CASSRGLAGVADTQYF
TRBV30	TRBJ2-2	.	few	TGTGCCTGGAGTGCCTCGGGAGAAAACGGGGAGCTGTTTTTT	CAWSASGENGELFF
TRBV6-5	TRBJ2-7	.	.	TGTGCCAGCAGTTACTCGAGGTGGGGAGGGCAGTACTTC	CASSYSRWGGQYF
TRBV20-1	TRBJ1-1	TRBD1	many	TGCAGTGCAAGTATCGCGGACAGGGGGACCACTGAAGCTTTCTTT	CSASIADRGTTEAFF
TRBV7-2	TRBJ2-7	TRBD2	many	TGTGCCAGCAGCGCCTCTAGCGGGGGCTACGAGCAGTACTTC	CASSASSGGYEQYF
TRBV12-3/TRBV12-4	TRBJ2-7	.	.	TGTGCCAGCAGTTTATGGGGGGCGAATTACGAGCAGTACTTC	CASSLWGANYEQYF
TRBV12-3/TRBV12-4	TRBJ2-1	.	many	TGTGCCAGCAGTCGCGGACGATCCCCTGAAACTCGCACCTCCTACAATGAGCAGTTCTTC	CASSRGRSPETRTSYNEQFF
TRBV6-1	TRBJ2-7	.	many	TGTGCCAGCAGCTCAGGGGCCAGAGAGCAGTACTTC	CASSSGAREQYF
TRBV28	TRBJ1-6	.	many	TGTGCCAGCAGTTCCGGGCCCATCTCCTATAATTCACCCCTCCACTTT	CASSSGPISYNSPLHF
TRBV5-4	TRBJ2-2	.	many	TGTGCCAGCAGCTTGGAAGGGTGGGCCACCGGGGAGCTGTTTTTT	CASSLEGWATGELFF
TRBV30	TRBJ2-1	.	.	TGTGCCTGGAGTCAACCGGACACTTCTAGCTACAATGAGCAGTTCTTC	CAWSQPDTSSYNEQFF
TRBV20-1	TRBJ2-2	.	few	TGCAGTGCTAGAGGAGAGGGAGAAAACACCGGGGAGCTGTTTTTT	CSARGEGENTGELFF
TRBV10-2	TRBJ2-5	.	many	TGCGCCAGCAGTGACCTGCCTCAGGCGGGAGAGACCCAGTACTTC	CASSDLPQAGETQYF
TRBV6-1	TRBJ1-1	.	many	TGTGCCAGCAGTGATGGGGGGCTGGGGAACACTGAAGCTTTCTTT	CASSDGGLGNTEAFF
TRBV12-3/TRBV12-4	TRBJ2-1	TRBD2	many	TGTGCCAGCAGTTTATCGGGGGGGTCCTACAATGAGCAGTTCTTC	CASSLSGGSYNEQFF
TRBV5-4	TRBJ2-3	TRBD2	.	TGTGCCCAGCGGCCTAGCGGGGGTCGGAGCACAGATACGCAGTATTTT	CAQRPSGGRSTDTQYF
TRBV7-2	TRBJ2-3	.	many	TGTGCCAGCAGCTTAGCGGGAGGCGAATCAGATACGCAGTATTTT	CASSLAGGESDTQYF
TRBV11-2	TRBJ1-6	.	many	TGTGCCAGCAGCTTAGACAGGAATTCACCCCTCCACTTT	CASSLDRNSPLHF
TRBV2	TRBJ2-5	TRBD2	many	TGTGCCAGCAGAGATAGCGGGGGGCAGACCCAGTACTTC	CASRDSGGQTQYF
TRBV5-1	TRBJ2-3	TRBD2	many	TGCGCCAGCAGCTTGGTCGTCGGACTAGCTACAGATACGCAGTATTTT	CASSLVVGLATDTQYF
TRBV20-1	TRBJ2-7	.	many	TGCAGTGCCGTAGGACTACAGGGGAAGAGGGACGAGCAGTACTTC	CSAVGLQGKRDEQYF
TRBV30	TRBJ1-2	TRBD1	many	TGTGCCTGGAGTAACACGGACAGGGGACCGATTGCCGTCTTC	CAWSNTDRGPIAVF
TRBV5-1	TRBJ2-1	TRBD1	.	TGCGCCAGCAGCTTGGGCAGGGGGCCCCCCTATCCGTACAATGAGCAGTTCTTC	CASSLGRGPPYPYNEQFF
TRBV6-1	TRBJ2-7	.	many	TGTGCCAGCAGCGGCTCCGGACTCTACGAGCAGTACTTC	CASSGSGLYEQYF
TRBV2	TRBJ1-5	.	many	TGTGCCAGCCGGGGGGACGGCAATCAGCCCCAGCATTTT	CASRGDGNQPQHF
TRBV5-1	TRBJ1-5	.	.	TGCGCCAGCAGCTTGGACCCCGAAGGCGGGGGGCCCCAGCATTTT	CASSLDPEGGGPQHF
TRBV13	TRBJ1-2	.	few	TGTGCCAGCAGCCCCCGGCGCAGGGAGGACGGCTACACCTTC	CASSPRRREDGYTF
TRBV3-1	TRBJ1-2	TRBD1	many	TGTGCCAGCAGCCAGGACCGGGACAGGAGATATTATGGCTACACCTTC	CASSQDRDRRYYGYTF
TRBV5-1	TRBJ1-2	.	many	TGCGCCAGCAGCTTGGAGGGGCCGATTGCCGGGGGTTACTATGGCTACACCTTC	CASSLEGPIAGGYYGYTF
TRBV30	TRBJ1-1	.	.	TGTGCCTGGAGTGCCCCGGGAGAGACTGAAGCTTTCTTT	CAWSAPGETEAFF
TRBV6-1	TRBJ1-5	.	many	TGTGCCAGCAGTGCTGGACGGAACAATCAGCCCCAGCATTTT	CASSAGRNNQPQHF
TRBV4-2	TRBJ2-1	TRBD2	.	TGTGCCAGCAGCCAAGATTTCCGGGGGGGATTGGACAATGAGCAGTTCTTC	CASSQDFRGGLDNEQFF
TRBV7-9	TRBJ1-2	.	few	TGTGCCAGCAGCCCCTCGGGGGAGGGGAACGGTGGCTACACCTTC	CASSPSGEGNGGYTF
TRBV2	TRBJ2-3	.	.	TGTGCCAGCATTGGGGACAACACAGATACGCAGTATTTT	CASIGDNTDTQYF
TRBV28	TRBJ2-3	.	many	TGTGCCAGCGCGATTGTGGGGGGCGTCAGCACAGATACGCAGTGTTTT	CASAIVGGVSTDTQCF
TRBV28	TRBJ2-3	TRBD2	many	TGTGCCAGCAGTTCCCCGGGGGGGCGGGTAGATACGCAGTATTTT	CASSSPGGRVDTQYF
TRBV28	TRBJ2-7	TRBD1	many	TGTGCCAGCAGTCTAAATACAGGGGGCATGGCCGAGCAGTACTTC	CASSLNTGGMAEQYF
TRBV12-3/TRBV12-4	TRBJ2-1	TRBD2	many	TGTGCCAGCAGTTGGGGACTAGCGGGAGACACTAGGAGCGTGTACAATGAGCAGTTCTTC	CASSWGLAGDTRSVYNEQFF
TRBV6-2/TRBV6-3	TRBJ2-3	TRBD2	many	TGTGCCAGCAGTTACTCCCTAGCGGGAGGGCCTGCAGATACGCAGTATTTT	CASSYSLAGGPADTQYF
TRBV20-1	TRBJ2-7	.	many	TGCAGCGCGACGACAACACCGTTTGCCTACGAGCAGTACTTC	CSATTTPFAYEQYF